Presented here are 31 T cell receptor beta chains from one specimen sequenced in a study of cytomegalovirus exposure and HLA in healthy donors (dated by TCRdb to 2015 to 2018). The method was the immunoSEQ multiplex PCR assay. TCRdb re-hosts the immuneACCESS table, in-frame sequences only. Its copies lack some clones; in the studies checked, an unresolved V gene accounts for under half of them, and the cause for the rest is not known. This sample has tens of thousands of clones in its table, and 90% of those were observed once. The ten largest clones represent 1% to 1.2% of the sample. The source material was PBMCs. The receptors derive from a man aged 18-30 years in good health and CMV-seronegative.

J is TRBJ2-2 and V is TRBV11-3, with 9 bases fitting TRBD1. Germline values: CDR1 SGHNT, CDR2 YENEEA. This CDR3 region has 15 residues. The trim removed 5 bases at V and 5 bases at J, leaving 6 bases unmatched. In DNA form, the CDR3 reads TGTGCCAGCAGCCACAGGGGGCCGGGGACCGGGGAGCTGTTTTTT. It encodes CASSHRGPGTGELFF. The full variable domain, rest sourced from reference TRBV11-3 and TRBJ2-2, is EAGVVQSPRYKIIEKKQPVAFWCNPISGHNTLYWYLQNLGQGPELLIRYENEEAVDDSQLPKDRFSAERLKGVDSTLKIQPAELGDSAVYLCASSHRGPGTGELFFGEGSRLTVL.

In nucleotides, the CDR3 is TGTGCCAGCAGCGCGGGGGGACAGGGGATGGGGATGAACACTGAAGCTTTCTTT. This translates into CASSAGGQGMGMNTEAFF. The rearrangement uses TRBV9 and TRBJ1-1; 10 bases are a match to TRBD1. Germline V gene data show CDR1 as SGDLS and CDR2 as YYNGEE. V lost 3 bases and J lost 0; bases outside the gene matches: 11. The CDR3 totals 18 residues.

The rearrangement uses TRBV11-3 and TRBJ2-1, with 12 bases fitting TRBD2. Trimming took 1 base from V and 4 from J; bases not matched to a gene: 2. The CDR3 runs to 16 residues. Germline CDR1 reads SGHNT; CDR2 reads YENEEA. This CDR3 is CASSLVGTSGYNEQFF. Here the CDR3 DNA reads TGTGCCAGCAGCTTAGTTGGGACTAGCGGGTACAATGAGCAGTTCTTC.

V usage is TRBV5-4 and J usage is TRBJ2-6, with 9 positions matching TRBD2. CDR3 size: 17 residues. Germline V gene sequence: CDR1 SGHNT, CDR2 YYREEE (reference sequence). V lost 0 bases, J lost 3 bases, and 4 bases stayed unmatched. In DNA form, the CDR3 reads TGTGCCAGCAGCTTGGCGGCGGGAGGGATTGGGGCCAACGTCCTGACTTTC. It specifies CASSLAAGGIGANVLTF.

The V gene is TRBV2, the J gene TRBJ2-2, with 7 bases that match TRBD1. The CDR3 sequence is 12 residues long. V trimming: 7 bases; J trimming: 7 bases; junction bases outside the gene matches: 3. Germline V gene sequence: CDR1 SNHLY, CDR2 FYNNEI. This CDR3 is CASKGAGGELFF. DNA of the CDR3: TGTGCCAGCAAGGGGGCAGGCGGGGAGCTGTTTTTT.

This chain uses TRBV18 with TRBJ1-1; unclear D gene. From germline, CDR1 is KGHSH and CDR2 LQKENI. With 4 bases removed from V and 1 base from J, the gap between germline ends came to 7 bases. The CDR3 loop spans 13 amino acids. For the CDR3, the DNA is TGTGCCAGCTCACAGAGTAAGAACACTGAAGCTTTCTTT. Amino acid sequence: CASSQSKNTEAFF.

This clone was detected only once. The rearrangement uses TRBV27 and TRBJ1-5, with TRBD1 as a possible D gene (5 bases). V was trimmed by 3 bases and J by 4 bases, leaving 19 bases between them. Germline V lookup: CDR1 MNHEY, CDR2 SMNVEV (reference sequence). The CDR3 has 17 amino acids. CDR3 nucleotide sequence: TGTGCCAGCAGTTTTAAGGGTGCGACAGCGCTTAATCAGCCCCAGCATTTT. It is translated as CASSFKGATALNQPQHF.

J is TRBJ2-1 and V is TRBV7-2; D possibly corresponds to TRBD2 (5 bases). Per germline, CDR1 SGHTA and CDR2 FQGNSA. V was trimmed by 6 bases and J by 4 bases, leaving 10 bases between them. The CDR3 covers 13 residues. CDR3 sequence: CASRLEAYNEQFF. Here the CDR3 DNA reads TGTGCCAGCAGACTGGAGGCGTACAATGAGCAGTTCTTC.

The gene calls are TRBV5-1 and TRBJ2-7, with D tentatively TRBD1 (5 bases). V gave up 3 bases and J gave up 5 bases, with 12 bases separating them. This CDR3 is 13 amino acids long. Germline lookup yields CDR1 SGHRS and CDR2 YFSETQ. In nucleotides, the CDR3 is TGCGCCAGCAGCTCCCAGGGTGGGGACGAGCAGTACTTC. This gives the protein CASSSQGGDEQYF.

The chain has TRBV28 and TRBJ2-7; 11 positions match TRBD2. The CDR3 has 19 residues. After removal of 4 bases from V and 0 bases from J, the junction contained 14 bases not matched to a gene. Germline V gene lookup returns CDR1 MDHEN and CDR2 SYDVKM. The CDR3 DNA reads TGTGCCAGCAGTTACAGACCGCCGACTAGCGGGACAAGCTCCTACGAGCAGTACTTC. This sequence encodes CASSYRPPTSGTSSYEQYF.

This chain joins TRBV4-2 and TRBJ2-7, with TRBD1 matching over 7 bases. The germline V gene has CDR1 LGHNA and CDR2 YNFKEQ. After removal of 2 bases from V and 2 bases from J, the junction contained 9 bases not matched to a gene. The CDR3 extends over 16 amino acids. DNA for the CDR3: TGTGCCAGCAGCCAAAATCGACAGGGAGTGCCCTACGAGCAGTACTTC. As protein: CASSQNRQGVPYEQYF.

This chain connects TRBV7-9 to TRBJ2-7; 10 bases line up with TRBD2. Germline V lookup: CDR1 SEHNR, CDR2 FQNEAQ (reference sequence). The CDR3 is 16 amino acids. Trimming removed 8 bases from V and 7 bases from J; junction bases left unmatched: 17. This CDR3 is CASGPSSGSKSYEQYF. The CDR3, as DNA: TGTGCCAGCGGCCCCTCTAGCGGGAGTAAGTCGTATGAGCAGTACTTC.

This chain uses TRBV10-2 with TRBJ2-7; TRBD2 matches 11 bases. Germline V gene lookup returns CDR1 WSHSY and CDR2 SAAADI. This CDR3 has 17 residues. J was trimmed by 4 bases and V by 5 bases; bases with no gene match: 13. This CDR3 reads CASSPIIAGGPVYEQYF. In nucleotides, the CDR3 is TGCGCCAGCAGTCCAATTATAGCGGGAGGGCCGGTATACGAGCAGTACTTC.

The rearrangement uses TRBV7-9 and TRBJ1-1; the match to TRBD1 covers 8 bases. Germline trimming cut 10 bases from V and 5 bases from J; bases unmatched to any gene: 9. The CDR3 extends over 13 amino acids. The germline V gene has CDR1 SEHNR and CDR2 FQNEAQ (reference sequence). CDR3 residues: CANHGQGVTEAFF. CDR3 in DNA: TGTGCCAACCACGGACAGGGAGTGACTGAAGCTTTCTTT.

The V and J genes are TRBV6-1 and TRBJ2-7; D gene ambiguous. The V and J ends lost 6 bases and 5 bases respectively, with 20 bases between them. The CDR3 is made up of 15 amino acids. Germline assignment: CDR1 MNHNS and CDR2 SASEGT. The CDR3 reads CASSPPPGTVHEQYF. In DNA form, the CDR3 reads TGTGCCAGCAGCCCCCCTCCAGGAACCGTCCACGAGCAGTACTTC.

The chain carries TRBV7-2 and TRBJ1-1; TRBD1 agrees at 10 bases. Germline values: CDR1 SGHTA, CDR2 FQGNSA. V lost 5 bases and J lost 1; bases outside the gene matches: 10. This CDR3 comprises 17 residues. This CDR3 is CASSRVPGQGWNTEAFF. DNA of the CDR3: TGTGCCAGCAGCCGAGTCCCGGGACAGGGGTGGAACACTGAAGCTTTCTTT.

This clone has a single count. The chain employs TRBV6-6 and TRBJ2-1; 15 bases fit TRBD2. CDR3 length: 15 amino acids. In germline, CDR1 is MNHNY, CDR2 SVGAGI (reference sequence). After removal of 3 bases from V and 7 bases from J, the junction contained 1 base not matched to a gene. The CDR3 DNA reads as TGTGCCAGCAGTTATGGACTAGCGGGAGGGAATGAGCAGTTCTTC. Residues: CASSYGLAGGNEQFF.

This chain uses TRBV9 with TRBJ2-3; 11 nucleotides align to TRBD1. The CDR3 contains 16 residues. V shed 4 bases and J 6 bases; nucleotides not matched to a gene: 10. The V gene's germline CDR1 is SGDLS and CDR2 YYNGEE. The CDR3 protein is CASSNTGTGGMDTQYF. CDR3 bases: TGTGCCAGCAGCAACACCGGGACAGGGGGGATGGATACGCAGTATTTT.

V usage is TRBV10-3 and J usage is TRBJ2-1; 12 nucleotides match TRBD2. Germline CDR1 and CDR2: ENHRY and SYGVKD. V lost 6 bases to trimming and J lost 6 bases; unmatched junction nucleotides: 9. The CDR3 has 16 amino acids. The chain's CDR3 is CAIRGRTSGILNEQFF. For the CDR3, the DNA is TGTGCCATCAGGGGCCGGACTAGCGGGATCCTCAATGAGCAGTTCTTC.

V usage is TRBV7-2 and J usage is TRBJ1-1, with TRBD1 matching 8 bases. Germline V CDR1 and CDR2: SGHTA, FQGNSA. The CDR3 spans 15 residues. V lost 5 bases and J lost 5; bases outside the gene matches: 10. The CDR3 sequence: CASSVLGQGLTEAFF. The CDR3, as DNA: TGTGCCAGCAGCGTCCTTGGACAGGGATTGACTGAAGCTTTCTTT.

The chain carries TRBV15 and TRBJ1-4, with TRBD1 identical over 7 bases. The CDR3 has 15 amino acids. The germline gives CDR1 LNHNV, CDR2 YYDKDF (reference sequence). J lost 6 bases, V lost 2 bases, and 6 bases had no gene match. Here the CDR3 reads CATSRKTGMDEKLFF. The CDR3 bases are TGTGCCACCAGCAGAAAGACAGGGATGGATGAAAAACTGTTTTTT. The variable domain in full, completed from reference TRBV15 and TRBJ1-4, reads DAMVIQNPRYQVTQFGKPVTLSCSQTLNHNVMYWYQQKSSQAPKLLFHYYDKDFNNEADTPDNFQSRRPNTSFCFLDIRSPGLGDTAMYLCATSRKTGMDEKLFFGSGTQLSVL.

The chain combines TRBV11-2 with TRBJ2-1, with 10 bases identical to TRBD2. The CDR3 consists of 16 residues. V gave up 0 bases and J gave up 7 bases; unmatched junction bases: 6. CDR1 is SGHAT and CDR2 is FQNNGV in the germline V gene. The CDR3 DNA follows: TGTGCCAGCAGCTTAGATATGCCTAGCGGGAGTAATGAGCAGTTCTTC. This translates into CASSLDMPSGSNEQFF.

Notes on this clone: The germline gene is not matched at one end of the junction; a read error may be the cause. V gene TRBV6-6 combines with J gene TRBJ2-3; 14 bases match TRBD2. CDR1 MNHNY and CDR2 SVGAGI come from the germline V gene (reference sequence). The CDR3 loop spans 16 amino acids. CDR3 nucleotides: TGTGTCAGCAGTTCCGGGACTAGCGGGAGTACAGATACGCAGTATTTT. Protein product: CVSSSGTSGSTDTQYF.

The V call is TRBV21-1, the J call TRBJ2-5; the table's D call of TRBD1 was not tested on the DNA. TRBV21-1 is a known pseudogene. CDR3 length: 13 amino acids. The chain's CDR3 is CASSNWQKETQYF. CDR3 in DNA: TGTGCCAGCAGCAATTGGCAGAAAGAGACCCAGTACTTC.

This chain connects TRBV6-5 to TRBJ2-1, with TRBD2 matching 12 bases. CDR1 and CDR2 from the germline V gene are MNHEY and SVGAGI. This CDR3 contains 14 residues. Trimming took 6 bases from V and 8 from J; bases not matched to a gene: 5. The CDR3 nucleotides are TGTGCCAGCAGGCTAGCGGGAGGGCAGCATGAGCAGTTCTTC. This sequence encodes CASRLAGGQHEQFF.

V is TRBV2 and J is TRBJ2-4; D is unclear. V lost 5 bases to trimming and J lost 0 bases, with 11 bases between them. This CDR3 region has 15 residues. Germline assignment: CDR1 SNHLY and CDR2 FYNNEI. The chain's CDR3 is CASSLEALAKNIQYF. Written as DNA, the CDR3 is TGTGCCAGCAGTCTCGAGGCGTTAGCCAAAAACATTCAGTACTTC.

J is TRBJ2-1 and V is TRBV7-9; 8 bases are a match to TRBD2. Germline assignment: CDR1 SEHNR and CDR2 FQNEAQ (reference sequence). Losses at the gene ends were 2 bases for V and 0 bases for J; bases not matched to a gene: 9. The CDR3 totals 18 residues. The CDR3 DNA is TGTGCCAGCAGCTTAATATTAGGGCGGGGGGACTCCTACAATGAGCAGTTCTTC. It codes for CASSLILGRGDSYNEQFF.

V and J are TRBV27 and TRBJ2-2; D uncertain. The CDR3 contains 15 residues. The V gene lost 4 bases and the J gene lost 1 base, with 10 bases spanning the gap. Germline-derived CDR1 and CDR2 are MNHEY and SMNVEV (reference sequence). The chain's CDR3 is CASSSDLVNTGELFF. In nucleotides, the CDR3 is TGTGCCAGCAGTTCTGACCTAGTGAACACCGGGGAGCTGTTTTTT.

The chain combines TRBV7-9 with TRBJ1-1, with D perhaps TRBD1 (6 bases). The germline gives CDR1 SEHNR, CDR2 FQNEAQ (reference sequence). This CDR3 is 15 amino acids long. The V end was cut by 5 bases, the J end by 0 bases, with 13 bases between. CDR3: CASSPEGQLNTEAFF. For the CDR3, the DNA is TGTGCCAGCAGCCCCGAAGGACAGCTGAACACTGAAGCTTTCTTT. Drawing the rest from reference TRBV7-9 and TRBJ1-1, the complete variable domain is DTGVSQNPRHKITKRGQNVTFRCDPISEHNRLYWYRQTLGQGPEFLTYFQNEAQLEKSRLLSDRFSAERPKGSFSTLEIQRTEQGDSAMYLCASSPEGQLNTEAFFGQGTRLTVV.

The J gene is TRBJ2-2, the V gene TRBV7-9; 7 bases agree with TRBD1. This CDR3 is 13 amino acids long. V shed 7 bases and J 3 bases; nucleotides not matched to a gene: 2. Germline V gene lookup returns CDR1 SEHNR and CDR2 FQNEAQ (reference sequence). As DNA, the CDR3 is TGTGCCAGCACCACAGGGGACACCGGGGAGCTGTTTTTT. Its translation: CASTTGDTGELFF.

The genes are TRBV18 and TRBJ1-5; 8 positions match TRBD1. Germline V gene sequence: CDR1 KGHSH, CDR2 LQKENI. Germline trimming cut 2 bases from V and 7 bases from J; bases unmatched to any gene: 7. The CDR3 is 15 amino acids. CDR3 nucleotides: TGTGCCAGCTCACCAAAGGACAGGGCGGGACAGCCCCAGCATTTT. Translating it yields CASSPKDRAGQPQHF.